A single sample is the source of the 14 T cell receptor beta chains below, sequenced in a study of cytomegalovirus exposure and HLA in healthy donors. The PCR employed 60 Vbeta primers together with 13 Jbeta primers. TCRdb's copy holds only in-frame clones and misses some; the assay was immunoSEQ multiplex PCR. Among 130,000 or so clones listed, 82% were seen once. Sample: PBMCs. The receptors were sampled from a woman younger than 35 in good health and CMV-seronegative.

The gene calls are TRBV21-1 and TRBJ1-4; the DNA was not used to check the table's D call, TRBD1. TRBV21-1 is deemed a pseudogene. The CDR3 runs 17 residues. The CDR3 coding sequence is TGTGCCAGCAGCAAAGGATATCAGGGTGCGGCTAATGAAAAACTGTTTTTT. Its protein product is CASSKGYQGAANEKLFF.

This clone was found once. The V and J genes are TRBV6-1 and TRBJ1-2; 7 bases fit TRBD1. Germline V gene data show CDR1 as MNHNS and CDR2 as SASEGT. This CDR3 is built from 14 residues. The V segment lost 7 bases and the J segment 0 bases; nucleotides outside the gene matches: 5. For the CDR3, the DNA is TGTGCCAGCATAGGTACAGGGGCTAACTATGGCTACACCTTC. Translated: CASIGTGANYGYTF.

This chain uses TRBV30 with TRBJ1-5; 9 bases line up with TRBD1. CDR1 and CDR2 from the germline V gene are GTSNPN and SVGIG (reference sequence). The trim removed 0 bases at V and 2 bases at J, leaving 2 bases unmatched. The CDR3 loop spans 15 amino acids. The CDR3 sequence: CAWSVDRGGNQPQHF. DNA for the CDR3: TGTGCCTGGAGTGTGGACAGGGGAGGCAATCAGCCCCAGCATTTT.

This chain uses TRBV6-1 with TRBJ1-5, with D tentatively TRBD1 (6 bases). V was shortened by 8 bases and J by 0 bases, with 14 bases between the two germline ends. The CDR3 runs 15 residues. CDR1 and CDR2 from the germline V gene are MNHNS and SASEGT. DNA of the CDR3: TGTGCCAGCTACCGAGGACAGTATAGCAATCAGCCCCAGCATTTT. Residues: CASYRGQYSNQPQHF.

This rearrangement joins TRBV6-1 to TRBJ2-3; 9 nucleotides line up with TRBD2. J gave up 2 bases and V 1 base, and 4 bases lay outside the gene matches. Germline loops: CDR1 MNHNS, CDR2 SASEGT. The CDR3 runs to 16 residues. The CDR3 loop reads CASSEVAGVITDTQYF. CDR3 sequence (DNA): TGTGCCAGCAGTGAAGTAGCGGGGGTGATCACAGATACGCAGTATTTT.

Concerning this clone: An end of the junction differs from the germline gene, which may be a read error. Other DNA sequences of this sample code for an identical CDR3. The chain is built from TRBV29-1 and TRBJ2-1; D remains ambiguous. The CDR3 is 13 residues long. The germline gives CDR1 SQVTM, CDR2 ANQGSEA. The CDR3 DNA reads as TGCAGCGTTGAAATAGATTCGGGTAATGAGCAATTCTTC. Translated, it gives CSVEIDSGNEQFF.

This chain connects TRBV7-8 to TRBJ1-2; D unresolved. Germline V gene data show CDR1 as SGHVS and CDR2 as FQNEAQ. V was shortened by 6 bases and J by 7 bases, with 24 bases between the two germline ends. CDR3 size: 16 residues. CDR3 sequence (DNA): TGTGCCAGCAGTTTCCCAAGTAACCGGGGTAGTGCTGGCTACACCTTC. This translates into CASSFPSNRGSAGYTF.

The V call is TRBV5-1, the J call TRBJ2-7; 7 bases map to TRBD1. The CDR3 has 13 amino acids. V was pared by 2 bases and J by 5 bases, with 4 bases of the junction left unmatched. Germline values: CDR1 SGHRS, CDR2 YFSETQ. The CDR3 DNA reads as TGCGCCAGCAGCTTCGGGCAGGGGGACGAGCAGTACTTC. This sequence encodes CASSFGQGDEQYF.

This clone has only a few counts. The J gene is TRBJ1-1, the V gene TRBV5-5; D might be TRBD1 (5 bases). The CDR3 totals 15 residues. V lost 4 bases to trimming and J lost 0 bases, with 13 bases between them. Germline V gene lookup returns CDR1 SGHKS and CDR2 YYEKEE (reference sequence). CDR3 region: CASSGQGMMNTEAFF. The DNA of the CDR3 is TGTGCCAGCAGCGGGCAGGGAATGATGAACACTGAAGCTTTCTTT.

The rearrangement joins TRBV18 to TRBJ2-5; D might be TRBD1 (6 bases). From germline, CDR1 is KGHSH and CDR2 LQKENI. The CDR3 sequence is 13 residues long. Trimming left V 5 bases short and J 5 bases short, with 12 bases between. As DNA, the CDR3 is TGTGCCAGCTCAACAGGGACGAGGGAGACCCAGTACTTC. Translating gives CASSTGTRETQYF.

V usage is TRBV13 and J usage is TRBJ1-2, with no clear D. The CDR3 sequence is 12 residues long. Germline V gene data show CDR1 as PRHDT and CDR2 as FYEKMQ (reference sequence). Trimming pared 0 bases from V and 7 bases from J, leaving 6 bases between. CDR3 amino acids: CASSLGDFGYTF. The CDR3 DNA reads TGTGCCAGCAGCTTAGGGGACTTTGGCTACACCTTC. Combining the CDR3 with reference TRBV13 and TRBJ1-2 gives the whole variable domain AAGVIQSPRHLIKEKRETATLKCYPIPRHDTVYWYQQGPGQDPQFLISFYEKMQSDKGSIPDRFSAQQFSDYHSELNMSSLELGDSALYFCASSLGDFGYTFGSGTRLTVV.

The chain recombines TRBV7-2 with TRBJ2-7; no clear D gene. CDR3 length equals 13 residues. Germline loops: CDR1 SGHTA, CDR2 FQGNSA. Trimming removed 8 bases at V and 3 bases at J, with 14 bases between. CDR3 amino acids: CASGHPSSYEQYF. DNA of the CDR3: TGTGCCAGCGGCCACCCCTCCAGCTACGAGCAGTACTTC.

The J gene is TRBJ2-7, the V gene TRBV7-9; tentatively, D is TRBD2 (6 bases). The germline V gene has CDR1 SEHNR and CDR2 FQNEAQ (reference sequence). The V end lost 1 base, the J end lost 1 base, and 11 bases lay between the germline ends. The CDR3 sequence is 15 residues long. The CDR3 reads CASSLDGGVSYEQYF. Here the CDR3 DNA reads TGTGCCAGCAGCTTAGACGGCGGGGTTTCCTACGAGCAGTACTTC. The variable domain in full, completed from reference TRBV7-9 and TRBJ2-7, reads DTGVSQNPRHKITKRGQNVTFRCDPISEHNRLYWYRQTLGQGPEFLTYFQNEAQLEKSRLLSDRFSAERPKGSFSTLEIQRTEQGDSAMYLCASSLDGGVSYEQYFGPGTRLTVT.

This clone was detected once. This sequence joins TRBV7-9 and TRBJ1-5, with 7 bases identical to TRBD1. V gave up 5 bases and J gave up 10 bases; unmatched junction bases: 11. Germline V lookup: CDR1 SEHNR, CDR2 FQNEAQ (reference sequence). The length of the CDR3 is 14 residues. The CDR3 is CASSARDSYRPQHF. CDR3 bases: TGTGCCAGCAGCGCCCGGGACAGCTATCGACCCCAGCATTTT. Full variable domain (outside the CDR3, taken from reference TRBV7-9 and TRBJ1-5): DTGVSQNPRHKITKRGQNVTFRCDPISEHNRLYWYRQTLGQGPEFLTYFQNEAQLEKSRLLSDRFSAERPKGSFSTLEIQRTEQGDSAMYLCASSARDSYRPQHFGDGTRLSIL.